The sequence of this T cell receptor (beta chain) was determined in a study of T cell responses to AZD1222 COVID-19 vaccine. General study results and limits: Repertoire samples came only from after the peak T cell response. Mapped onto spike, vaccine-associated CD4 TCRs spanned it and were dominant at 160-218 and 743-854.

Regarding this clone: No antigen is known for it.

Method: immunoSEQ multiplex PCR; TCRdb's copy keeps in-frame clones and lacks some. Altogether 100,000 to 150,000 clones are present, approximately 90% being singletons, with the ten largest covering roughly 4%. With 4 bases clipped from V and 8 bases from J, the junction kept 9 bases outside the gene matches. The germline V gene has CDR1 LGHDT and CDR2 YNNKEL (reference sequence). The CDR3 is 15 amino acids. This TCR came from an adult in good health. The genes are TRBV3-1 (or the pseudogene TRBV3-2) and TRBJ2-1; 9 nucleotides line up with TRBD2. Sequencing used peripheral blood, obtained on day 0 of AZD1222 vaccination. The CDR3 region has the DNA TGTGCCAGCAGCCCCCCTGGCGGGGGGGCCCATGAGCAGTTCTTC. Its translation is CASSPPGGGAHEQFF.